This TCR beta chain was identified during a study of CD4 T cells in relation to SARS-CoV-2 and coronaviruses. The overall study: PBMCs were cultured with antigen for about eleven days before TCR beta sequencing.

As concerns this clone: Its antigen remains unknown.

Using immunoSEQ multiplex PCR, the repertoire was profiled, and TCRdb retains in-frame clones only, with some absent. The sample has under 25,000 clones, around 78% seen once. CDR3 length: 13 amino acids. V dropped 2 bases and J dropped 6 bases, with 10 bases sitting between them. Germline V lookup: CDR1 SGDLS, CDR2 YYNGEE. Unexposed donor CD4+ T cells date from about 2011-2019, before the COVID-19 pandemic. Isolation of CD4+ T cells took place after less than 11 days in culture. As cell numbers allowed, unexposed-donor CD4+ T cells faced SARS-CoV-2 S/N and four cold-coronavirus spikes. The V and J genes are TRBV9 and TRBJ2-3; possible D gene TRBD1, 6 bases. This clonotype originated in a human donor in good health. Sequencing was done on a sample of CD4+ T cells from PBMCs, cultured in vitro. Here the CDR3 reads CASSVKDRDTQYF. The CDR3, as DNA: TGTGCCAGCAGCGTCAAAGACAGGGATACGCAGTATTTT.